The 9 T cell receptor beta chains in this list originate from one sample, sequenced in a study of CD4+ T cells in melanoma. Using immunoSEQ multiplex PCR, the repertoire was profiled, and TCRdb retains in-frame clones only, with some absent. The sample has 20,000 to 25,000 clones; 78% are singletons. These receptors all stem from a human donor with melanoma.

The genes are TRBV7-3 and TRBJ1-2; D is ambiguous. This CDR3 has 13 amino acids. Between the trimmed V and J ends, which lost 6 bases and 2 bases, there was a span of 10 bases. Per germline, CDR1 SGHTA and CDR2 FQGTGA. CDR3 sequence reads: CASSWTENYGYTF. Written as DNA, the CDR3 is TGTGCCAGCAGTTGGACCGAGAACTATGGCTACACCTTC. Together with reference TRBV7-3 and TRBJ1-2, the CDR3 gives the full variable domain: GAGVSQTPSNKVTEKGKYVELRCDPISGHTALYWYRQSLGQGPEFLIYFQGTGAADDSGLPNDRFFAVRPEGSVSTLKIQRTERGDSAVYLCASSWTENYGYTFGSGTRLTVV.

The genes are TRBV21-1 and TRBJ1-1; TRBD1 is taken as the D call from the table, unchecked against the DNA. TRBV21-1 is a recognized pseudogene. This CDR3 is built from 16 residues. The CDR3 DNA sequence: TGTGCCAGCACACAAATGGCCGGACAGAAGAACACTGAAGCTTTCTTT. Translated: CASTQMAGQKNTEAFF.

This clone was observed once. The V call is TRBV4-2, the J call TRBJ1-1; no clear D. V was shortened by 2 bases and J by 11 bases, with 12 bases between the two germline ends. The CDR3 loop spans 12 amino acids. Germline CDR1 reads LGHNA; CDR2 reads YNFKEQ. CDR3 nucleotide sequence: TGTGCCAGCAGCCAATTTAGCCAGATGGCTTTCTTT. It yields the protein CASSQFSQMAFF.

This chain joins TRBV27 and TRBJ1-2, with unresolved D. The CDR3 length is 15 residues. Germline CDR1 reads MNHEY; CDR2 reads SMNVEV (reference sequence). Trimming cost V 6 bases and J 4 bases, with 18 bases left between them. The CDR3 DNA follows: TGTGCCAGCAGGGGAGGGTCAAGGCAGTCCTATGGCTACACCTTC. Residues: CASRGGSRQSYGYTF.

This chain uses TRBV7-3 with TRBJ2-3; D is uncertain. Germline CDR1 is SGHTA and CDR2 is FQGTGA. The length of the CDR3 is 13 residues. Trimming took 2 bases from V and 4 from J, leaving 7 bases between them. DNA for the CDR3: TGTGCCAGCAGCTTATTACGGTCAGATACGCAGTATTTT. Protein sequence: CASSLLRSDTQYF.

V and J are TRBV7-3 and TRBJ2-5, with a weak D call TRBD2 (5 bases). CDR1 is SGHTA, CDR2 FQGTGA, per germline. This CDR3 comprises 15 residues. Trimming left V 2 bases short and J 4 bases short, with 14 bases between. The CDR3: CASSLSAQSGETQYF. Written as DNA, the CDR3 is TGTGCCAGCAGCTTATCTGCCCAGAGCGGAGAGACCCAGTACTTC.

The genes are TRBV27 and TRBJ1-3; D call uncertain. V was pared by 11 bases and J by 0 bases, with 11 bases between. Germline CDR1 is MNHEY and CDR2 is SMNVEV (reference sequence). This CDR3 region has 13 residues. CDR3 sequence: CASARASGNTIYF. For the CDR3, the DNA is TGTGCCTCCGCTAGGGCCTCTGGAAACACCATATATTTT.

This chain connects TRBV2 to TRBJ2-3, with D maybe TRBD1 (5 bases). This CDR3 contains 13 residues. Per germline, CDR1 SNHLY and CDR2 FYNNEI. Trimming removed 4 bases from V and 4 bases from J, with 9 bases in between. CDR3 nucleotides: TGTGCCAGCAGTGGGGGCACCTCAGATACGCAGTATTTT. Translating gives CASSGGTSDTQYF.

The CDR3 region is CATQGCQPQHF. The CDR3 DNA reads as TGTGCCACGCAGGGCTGTCAGCCCCAGCATTTT. This rearrangement joins TRBV25-1 to TRBJ1-5, with a weak D call TRBD1 (5 bases). The CDR3 runs to 11 residues. V was clipped by 10 bases and J by 6 bases, with 10 bases between them. Germline-derived CDR1 and CDR2 are MGHDK and SYGVNS.